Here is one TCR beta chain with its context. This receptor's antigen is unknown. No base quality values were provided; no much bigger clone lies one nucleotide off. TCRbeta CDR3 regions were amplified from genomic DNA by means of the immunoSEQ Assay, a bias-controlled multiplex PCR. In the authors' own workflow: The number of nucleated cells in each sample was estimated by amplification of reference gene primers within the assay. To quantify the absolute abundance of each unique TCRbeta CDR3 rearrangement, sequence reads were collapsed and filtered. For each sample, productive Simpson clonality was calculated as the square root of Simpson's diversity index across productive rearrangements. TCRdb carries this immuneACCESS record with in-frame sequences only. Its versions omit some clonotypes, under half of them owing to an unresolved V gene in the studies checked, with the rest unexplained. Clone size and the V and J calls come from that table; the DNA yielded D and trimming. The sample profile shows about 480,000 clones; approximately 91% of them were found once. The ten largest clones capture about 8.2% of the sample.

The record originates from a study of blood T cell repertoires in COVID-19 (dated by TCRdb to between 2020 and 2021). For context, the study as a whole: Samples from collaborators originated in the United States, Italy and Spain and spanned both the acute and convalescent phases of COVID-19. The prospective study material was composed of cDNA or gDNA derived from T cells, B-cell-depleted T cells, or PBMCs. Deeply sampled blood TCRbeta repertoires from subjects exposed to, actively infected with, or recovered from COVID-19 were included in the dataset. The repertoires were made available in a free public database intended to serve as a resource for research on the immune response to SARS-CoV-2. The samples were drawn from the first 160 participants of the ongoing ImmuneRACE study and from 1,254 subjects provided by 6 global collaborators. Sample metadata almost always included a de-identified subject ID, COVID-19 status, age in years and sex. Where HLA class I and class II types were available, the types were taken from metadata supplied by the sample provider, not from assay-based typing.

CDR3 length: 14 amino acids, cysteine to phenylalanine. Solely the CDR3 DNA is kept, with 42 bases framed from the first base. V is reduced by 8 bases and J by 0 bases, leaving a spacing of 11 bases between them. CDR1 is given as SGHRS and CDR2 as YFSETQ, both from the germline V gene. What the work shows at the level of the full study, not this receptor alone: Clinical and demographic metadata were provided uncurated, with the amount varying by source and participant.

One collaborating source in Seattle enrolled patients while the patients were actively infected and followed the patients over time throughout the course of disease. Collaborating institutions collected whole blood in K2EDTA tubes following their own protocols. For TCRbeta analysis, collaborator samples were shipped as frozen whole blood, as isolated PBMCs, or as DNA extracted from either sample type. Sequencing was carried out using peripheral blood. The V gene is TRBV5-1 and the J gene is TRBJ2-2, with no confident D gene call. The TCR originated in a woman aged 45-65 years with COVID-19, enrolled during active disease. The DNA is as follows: TGCGCCAGTCACGAGAGAACGAACACCGGGGAGCTGTTTTTT. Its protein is CASHERTNTGELFF.